This TCR beta chain was retrieved from a study of blood T cell repertoires in COVID-19. Study in general: Donors in the United States, Italy and Spain gave samples during acute or convalescent COVID-19. Nucleic acid was either cDNA or gDNA, and it came from T cells, B-cell-depleted T cells, or PBMCs.

Germline CDR1 and CDR2: MNHEY and SMNVEV (reference sequence). The CDR3 length is 13 residues. V gave up 4 bases and J gave up 7 bases, with 11 bases separating them. Some clones are missing from TCRdb's copy, which holds only in-frame ones; the method was immunoSEQ multiplex PCR. The sample has about 140,000 clones; approximately 79% are singletons. Donors were grouped by their self-reported clinical history. The sample comprised PBMCs or T cells enriched from blood (not recorded which). J is TRBJ1-5 and V is TRBV27, with D possibly matching TRBD1 (5 bases). The TCR originated in a woman between 45 and 60 years old who had recovered from COVID-19. The CDR3, as DNA: TGTGCCAGCAGTTCAAACAGGATGCAGCCCCAGCATTTT. This sequence encodes CASSSNRMQPQHF.